Below, 14 T cell receptor beta chains from the same sample are listed, as sequenced in a study of esophageal squamous cell carcinoma under preoperative chemotherapy (dated by TCRdb to about 2018). The library was generated by PCR. Instrument on record: HiSeq X Ten. TCRdb reprocessed the public reads (quality trimming at Q25 with fastp, clone calling with MiXCR) and kept in-frame beta chains. Each CDR3 protein appears once, grouped with its most common genes and DNA. In all, the sample holds 10,000 to 15,000 distinct CDR3 sequences, and under 65% of those were seen once. The top ten hold around 17% of the sample. Taken with the paper, the label for time point translates to: before preoperative PTX-NDP chemotherapy. Collection of the sample occurred from a patient given preoperative chemotherapy. These TCRs come from a human donor with esophageal squamous cell carcinoma. The donor label of this sample is uncertain.

The CDR3 nucleotides are TGTGCCAGCAGCCCCCAGAGATACGCGCAGTATTTT. Protein product: CASSPQRYAQYF. J is TRBJ2-3 and V is TRBV7-6; D remains unclear. Germline CDR1 and CDR2: SGHVS and FNYEAQ. There are 12 residues in the CDR3. The V gene lost 5 bases and the J gene lost 10 bases, with 13 bases spanning the gap.

The chain combines TRBV7-2 with TRBJ2-4; 8 nucleotides match TRBD2. The junction had 19 bases not matched to a gene; V was cut back by 5 bases and J by 13 bases. There are 16 residues in the CDR3. CDR1 is SGHTA and CDR2 is FQGNSA in the germline V gene. This CDR3 is CASSVPGGRAKNTQYF. CDR3 DNA sequence: TGTGCCAGCAGCGTACCGGGGGGGAGAGCCAAAAATACGCAGTACTTC.

The chain recombines TRBV7-2 with TRBJ2-1; D gene unclear. CDR3 length equals 14 residues. Trimming stripped 1 base from V and 5 bases from J, with 9 bases between. Germline values: CDR1 SGHTA, CDR2 FQGNSA. In DNA form, the CDR3 reads TGTGCCAGCAGCTTAGTTGGGCGCCACAATGAGCAGTTCTTC. Residues: CASSLVGRHNEQFF. Full variable domain (remainder filled in from reference TRBV7-2 and TRBJ2-1): GAGVSQSPSNKVTEKGKDVELRCDPISGHTALYWYRQSLGQGLEFLIYFQGNSAPDKSGLPSDRFSAERTGGSVSTLTIQRTQQEDSAVYLCASSLVGRHNEQFFGPGTRLTVL.

In this sample, this clonotype turned up once. The rearrangement links TRBV6-1 to TRBJ1-2, with TRBD1 as a possible D gene (6 bases). This CDR3 is 15 amino acids long. Between the trimmed V and J ends, which lost 4 bases and 5 bases, there was a span of 17 bases. Germline-derived CDR1 and CDR2 are MNHNS and SASEGT. In DNA form, the CDR3 reads TGTGCCAGCAGTGGCCCGGGACAACACCCGTATGGCTACACCTTC. Translated: CASSGPGQHPYGYTF.

This clonotype is medium-sized by share. The chain uses TRBV6-1 and TRBJ2-1, with a weak D call TRBD2 (6 bases). The DNA end is more similar to TRBJ2-5, so the J call may be wrong. The CDR3 runs to 14 residues. Germline V gene data show CDR1 as MNHNS and CDR2 as SASEGT. For the CDR3, the DNA is TGTGCCACGATGGTAGCGGCTCTACAAGAGACCCAGTACTTC. Residues: CATMVAALQETQYF.

V is TRBV11-2 and J is TRBJ2-1; 13 bases map to TRBD2. Trimming removed 5 bases from V and 0 bases from J; junction bases left unmatched: 1. Germline-derived CDR1 and CDR2 are SGHAT and FQNNGV. The CDR3 contains 16 residues. In nucleotides, the CDR3 is TGTGCCAGCAGCAGGACTAGCGGGAGCTCCTACAATGAGCAGTTCTTC. Protein: CASSRTSGSSYNEQFF.

The rearrangement uses TRBV6-1 and TRBJ2-3; no clear D. V was shortened by 6 bases and J by 0 bases, with 16 bases between the two germline ends. The length of the CDR3 is 16 residues. CDR1 MNHNS and CDR2 SASEGT come from the germline V gene. CDR3: CASREREAVSTDTQYF. In DNA, the CDR3 is TGTGCCAGCAGGGAACGCGAGGCTGTGAGCACAGATACGCAGTATTTT.

This clonotype is classed as medium-sized. The genes are TRBV6-5 and TRBJ2-1; the D gene is possibly TRBD1 (5 bases). The better agreement between TRBJ2-5 and the DNA end casts doubt on the J call. This CDR3 contains 14 residues. Germline CDR1 is MNHEY and CDR2 is SVGAGI. CDR3 bases: TGTGCCAGCAGTTCGGACATGGGTAGGGAGACCCAGTACTTC. This encodes CASSSDMGRETQYF.

V is TRBV7-6 and J is TRBJ2-3; TRBD1 matches 7 bases. Germline CDR1 and CDR2: SGHVS and FNYEAQ. The CDR3 runs 18 residues. Losses at the gene ends were 5 bases for V and 0 bases for J; bases not matched to a gene: 14. This CDR3 is CASSPISGTATSTDTQYF. Written as DNA, the CDR3 is TGTGCCAGCAGCCCAATCTCCGGGACAGCAACTAGCACAGATACGCAGTATTTT.

There are a few counts of this clonotype. The chain carries TRBV6-1 and TRBJ2-4; TRBD1 matches at 8 bases. Per germline, CDR1 MNHNS and CDR2 SASEGT. V shed 1 base and J 6 bases; nucleotides not matched to a gene: 8. CDR3 length equals 16 residues. The CDR3 is CASSEGGGTGTNIQYF. Here the CDR3 DNA reads TGTGCCAGCAGTGAAGGAGGGGGGACAGGTACAAACATTCAGTACTTC.

This sequence joins TRBV6-1 and TRBJ2-3; D gene ambiguous. The CDR3 runs 14 residues. Germline V CDR1 and CDR2: MNHNS, SASEGT. Trimming took 1 base from V and 0 from J, leaving 5 bases between them. As DNA, the CDR3 is TGTGCCAGCAGTGAAGGATGGAGCACAGATACGCAGTATTTT. Protein sequence: CASSEGWSTDTQYF.

V usage is TRBV6-1 and J usage is TRBJ2-1; no firm D call. V lost 5 bases and J lost 10, with 18 bases in between. This CDR3 contains 14 residues. Germline lookup yields CDR1 MNHNS and CDR2 SASEGT. The CDR3 loop is CASSPRSPPYEQFF. CDR3 sequence (DNA): TGTGCCAGCAGTCCCCGCAGTCCTCCCTACGAGCAGTTCTTC.

This clonotype was counted ten times or more. This chain uses TRBV12-3 or TRBV12-4 with TRBJ2-7; TRBD1 is a possible D gene (7 bases). The V end was cut by 6 bases, the J end by 7 bases, with 19 bases between. CDR3 length: 14 residues. The CDR3 sequence is CASSLQGKGGEQYF. Written as DNA, the CDR3 is TGTGCCAGCAGCCTACAGGGGAAGGGGGGTGAGCAGTACTTC.

The chain couples TRBV6-1 to TRBJ2-5, with TRBD2 matching 11 bases. Germline-derived CDR1 and CDR2 are MNHNS and SASEGT. CDR3 length: 15 residues. The trim removed 4 bases at V and 2 bases at J, leaving 3 bases unmatched. The chain's CDR3 is CASSARTSGQETQYF. The CDR3 DNA reads as TGTGCCAGCAGTGCCCGGACTAGCGGGCAAGAGACCCAGTACTTC.